The rows below give T cell receptor beta chains drawn from one sample of a study of T cells in localized non-small cell lung cancer. TCRdb keeps only in-frame clones here, not all; method: immunoSEQ multiplex PCR. The sample lists about 52,000 clones; 70% to 90% were seen once. The starting material was PBMCs, obtained before any cancer treatment. The receptors were sampled from a female donor with stage II lung adenocarcinoma. CDR3s include the opening cysteine and the closing phenylalanine or tryptophan. The D gene is left open where the match is weak. Rows may omit the clone size; those that give it use once, few, many or a size class.

D | size | J | V | CDR3 | DNA
- | - | TRBJ1-1 | TRBV10-1 | CASRTNRDTEAFF | TGCGCCAGCAGGACAAATAGGGACACTGAAGCTTTCTTT
- | - | TRBJ1-1 | TRBV2 | CASNGIGGTEAFF | TGTGCCAGCAACGGGATCGGTGGCACTGAAGCTTTCTTT
TRBD1 | few | TRBJ2-2 | TRBV5-5 | CASSSGTGGSGELFF | TGTGCCAGCAGCTCCGGGACAGGGGGAAGCGGGGAGCTGTTTTTT
- | - | TRBJ2-5 | TRBV6-1 | CASRKETQYF | TGTGCCAGCAGGAAAGAGACCCAGTACTTC
- | once | TRBJ2-7 | TRBV19 | CASSPRDRHAYEQYF | TGTGCCAGTAGTCCTCGTGACAGGCATGCCTACGAGCAGTACTTC
- | - | TRBJ2-5 | TRBV2 | CAGGLQETQYF | TGTGCCGGGGGACTCCAAGAGACCCAGTACTTC
TRBD1 | - | TRBJ2-7 | TRBV9 | CASSTPGQFYEQYF | TGTGCCAGCAGCACACCGGGACAGTTCTACGAGCAGTACTTC
TRBD1 | few | TRBJ1-4 | TRBV7-2 | CASSGDSSNEKLFF | TGTGCCAGCAGCGGGGACAGCAGTAATGAAAAACTGTTTTTT
TRBD1 | - | TRBJ2-3 | TRBV5-4 | CASSLDRVVSTDTQYF | TGTGCCAGCAGTTTAGACAGGGTTGTATCCACAGATACGCAGTATTTT
- | once | TRBJ1-1 | TRBV6-1 | CASSEGRAREAFF | TGTGCCAGCAGTGAAGGGAGGGCGCGGGAAGCTTTCTTT
TRBD1 | - | TRBJ2-5 | TRBV6-1 | CASSLGQGRETQYF | TGTGCCAGCAGTCTAGGACAGGGGAGAGAGACCCAGTACTTC
TRBD1 | - | TRBJ1-5 | TRBV2 | CASSARTGASSQPQHF | TGTGCCAGCAGCGCCAGGACAGGGGCGTCGAGTCAGCCCCAGCATTTT
- | - | TRBJ2-1 | TRBV2 | CASSPRQRVGNEQFF | TGTGCCAGCAGCCCACGGCAGCGGGTTGGCAATGAGCAGTTCTTC
- | - | TRBJ1-2 | TRBV5-4 | CASSLGGPSNYGYTF | TGTGCCAGCAGCCTGGGGGGACCCTCTAACTATGGCTACACCTTC
- | - | TRBJ1-6 | TRBV7-9 | CASSPEGSYNSPLHF | TGTGCCAGCAGCCCGGAGGGCTCCTATAATTCACCCCTCCACTTT
TRBD1 | once | TRBJ2-7 | TRBV2 | CASSEIRDRGYEQYF | TGTGCCAGCAGTGAAATCCGGGACAGGGGTTACGAGCAGTACTTC
- | - | TRBJ2-5 | TRBV5-1 | CASSLGGRGPEPQYF | TGCGCCAGCAGCTTGGGCGGAAGGGGACCGGAGCCCCAGTACTTC
- | once | TRBJ1-5 | TRBV10-3 | CAISDHWQGTSNQPQHF | TGTGCCATCAGTGATCATTGGCAGGGAACGAGCAATCAGCCCCAGCATTTT
- | - | TRBJ2-7 | TRBV2 | CASKTGRGYEQYF | TGTGCCAGCAAAACAGGGAGGGGCTACGAGCAGTACTTC
- | - | TRBJ1-1 | TRBV6-1 | CASRERRPVRNTEAFF | TGTGCCAGCAGAGAAAGACGACCCGTCCGAAACACTGAAGCTTTCTTT
TRBD1 | - | TRBJ1-5 | TRBV6-6 | CASSKISTGAQPQHF | TGTGCCAGCAGTAAAATTTCGACAGGGGCTCAGCCCCAGCATTTT
TRBD1 | - | TRBJ1-2 | TRBV6-1 | CASSPGTVYGGGYTF | TGTGCCAGCAGTCCGGGGACAGTCTACGGGGGTGGCTACACCTTC
TRBD1 | - | TRBJ1-4 | TRBV10-3 | CAISEDRGIATNEKLFF | TGTGCCATCAGTGAGGACAGGGGGATTGCAACTAATGAAAAACTGTTTTTT
- | once | TRBJ1-2 | TRBV14 | CASSSITGQNYGYTF | TGTGCCAGCAGCTCAATAACCGGGCAAAACTATGGCTACACCTTC
TRBD2 | - | TRBJ2-5 | TRBV6-1 | CASSGPVAGFQETQYF | TGTGCCAGCAGTGGGCCGGTAGCGGGGTTCCAAGAGACCCAGTACTTC